This T cell receptor (beta chain) was identified in a study of blood T cell repertoires in COVID-19. Across the whole study: The United States, Italy and Spain provided the acute and convalescent COVID-19 samples. T cells, B-cell-depleted T cells, or PBMCs supplied cDNA or gDNA.

Original methodology: Using reference gene primer amplification, nucleated cell counts were estimated. TCRdb's table, derived via immunoSEQ multiplex PCR, lists solely in-frame clones and lacks some. V and J calls and clone size come straight from that table; D and trimming were deduced from the DNA. The sample has approximately 220,000 clones; roughly 87% are singletons. Allocation to cohorts depended on clinical history reported by the participants. The J segment lost 4 bases and the V segment lost 5 bases, leaving 6 bases of the junction unmatched. CDR3 length: 15 amino acids. Germline V CDR1 and CDR2: SNHLY, FYNNEI.

The chain is built from TRBV2 and TRBJ1-4; 8 bases are a match to TRBD1. This clonotype was sampled from a woman younger than 45 with acute COVID-19. Sequencing was performed on PBMCs or T cells enriched from blood (not recorded which). The CDR3 protein is CASSPDRGNNEKLFF. CDR3 nucleotides: TGTGCCAGCAGTCCCGACAGGGGAAATAATGAAAAACTGTTTTTT.